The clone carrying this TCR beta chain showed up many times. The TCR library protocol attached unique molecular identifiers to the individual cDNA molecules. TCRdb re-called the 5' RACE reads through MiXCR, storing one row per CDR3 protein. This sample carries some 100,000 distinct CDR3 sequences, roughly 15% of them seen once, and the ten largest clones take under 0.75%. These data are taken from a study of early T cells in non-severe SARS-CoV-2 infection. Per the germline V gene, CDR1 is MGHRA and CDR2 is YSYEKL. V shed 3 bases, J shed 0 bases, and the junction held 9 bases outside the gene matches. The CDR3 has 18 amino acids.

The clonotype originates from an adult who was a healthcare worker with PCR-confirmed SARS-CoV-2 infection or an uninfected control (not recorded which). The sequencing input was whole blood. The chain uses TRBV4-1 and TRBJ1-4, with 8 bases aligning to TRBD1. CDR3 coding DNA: TGCGCCAGCAGCCACGGACAGGGAAAGAAAGCAACTAATGAAAAACTGTTTTTT. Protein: CASSHGQGKKATNEKLFF.